The clone carrying this T cell receptor beta chain has just a few counts. Its antigen is not known. Those with alopecia areata gave lesional scalp punch biopsies and peripheral blood. V gave up 0 bases and J gave up 7 bases; unmatched junction bases: 3. This CDR3 is 14 amino acids long. Germline loops: CDR1 SGHRS, CDR2 YFSETQ. cDNA prepared by RNA extraction and subsequent reverse transcription served as the template for sequencing. Only in-frame clones appear in the TCRdb table, and some are missing; sequencing was by immunoSEQ multiplex PCR. This sample has over 85,000 clones, with around 45% found just once. The source of the sample is a study of CD8+ T cells in alopecia areata. Overall study context: Tofacitinib treatment spanned 6 to 18 months, with 6 months off drug afterward. The study's findings and limits: Scalp data also include sequences from resident alphabeta T cells of normal skin.

V usage is TRBV5-1 and J usage is TRBJ1-4; 7 nucleotides align to TRBD1. The receptor's source is a human donor with alopecia areata. The sequenced sample was CD4+ T cells sorted from blood. The CDR3 DNA is TGCGCCAGCAGCTTGGACAGGGGAGGTGAAAAACTGTTTTTT. It translates to CASSLDRGGEKLFF.